Listed here are 29 T cell receptor beta chains from one sample, sequenced in a study of T cell clonotyping in hematopoietic cell transplantation. Repertoires were generated with immunoSEQ multiplex PCR, while TCRdb's copy carries only in-frame clones and drops some. The table has 5,500 to 7,000 clones, roughly nine tenths seen once. Here the sequenced sample was peripheral blood mononuclear cells, taken 180 days after allogeneic stem cell transplant. The receptors stem from a female patient aged 50 to 60 who had an allogeneic stem cell transplant from an unrelated donor, so the T cells may come from the graft donor. Some clones in this sample may be carry-over from other donors' samples.

The sample holds a few counts of this clone. This chain connects TRBV15 to TRBJ2-3, with a tentative D call TRBD2 (7 bases). This CDR3 has 16 residues. The V gene lost 0 bases and the J gene lost 6 bases, with 16 bases spanning the gap. Germline CDR1 is LNHNV and CDR2 is YYDKDF (reference sequence). The CDR3 bases are TGTGCCACCAGCAGAGATCTGGCGGGGGCAGGGGATACGCAGTATTTT. This translates into CATSRDLAGAGDTQYF.

J is TRBJ2-2 and V is TRBV6-4; 9 nucleotides match TRBD2. The V gene end was trimmed by 3 bases and the J gene end by 4 bases; junction bases not matched to a gene: 0. Germline values: CDR1 MRHNA, CDR2 SNTAGT. The CDR3 is 14 amino acids. This CDR3 is CASSERGGTGELFF. The CDR3 DNA follows: TGTGCCAGCAGTGAGCGGGGGGGCACCGGGGAGCTGTTTTTT.

V is TRBV9 and J is TRBJ2-1; 15 bases match TRBD2. The J segment lost 0 bases and the V segment lost 4 bases, leaving 5 bases of the junction unmatched. Germline lookup yields CDR1 SGDLS and CDR2 YYNGEE. CDR3 length: 18 residues. This CDR3 is CASSPGTSGGSSYNEQFF. The DNA of the CDR3 is TGTGCCAGCAGCCCTGGGACTAGCGGGGGGAGCTCCTACAATGAGCAGTTCTTC.

The rearrangement uses TRBV5-6 and TRBJ2-1; D possibly matches TRBD1 or TRBD2 (5 bases each). CDR1 and CDR2 from the germline V gene are SGHDT and YYEEEE. V was pared by 2 bases and J by 13 bases, with 10 bases between. This CDR3 is 11 amino acids long. The CDR3 loop reads CASSLGDAQFF. The CDR3, as DNA: TGTGCCAGCAGCTTAGGGGACGCACAGTTCTTC.

The rearrangement joins TRBV7-9 to TRBJ1-4; D is unresolved. CDR3 length: 16 residues. V was trimmed by 5 bases and J by 2 bases, leaving 15 bases between them. Germline V CDR1 and CDR2: SEHNR, FQNEAQ (reference sequence). CDR3 nucleotide sequence: TGTGCCAGCAGCCCCGGGGTGAAGGCGACTAATGAAAAACTGTTTTTT. It encodes CASSPGVKATNEKLFF.

This rearrangement joins TRBV7-3 to TRBJ1-6; possible D gene TRBD1, 5 bases. Germline lookup yields CDR1 SGHTA and CDR2 FQGTGA. The length of the CDR3 is 13 residues. Trimming stripped 2 bases from V and 8 bases from J, with 7 bases between. CDR3 nucleotides: TGTGCCAGCAGCTTACAGGGCTATTCACCCCTCCACTTT. Its protein product is CASSLQGYSPLHF.

The J gene is TRBJ1-6, the V gene TRBV6-5, with D maybe TRBD1 (5 bases). CDR3 length: 14 residues. V dropped 2 bases and J dropped 7 bases, with 9 bases sitting between them. Germline loops: CDR1 MNHEY, CDR2 SVGAGI. CDR3 in amino acids: CASSYGAGNSPLHF. In DNA form, the CDR3 reads TGTGCCAGCAGTTACGGGGCGGGAAATTCACCCCTCCACTTT.

The chain carries TRBV5-1 and TRBJ2-3; D is unresolved. Germline V gene lookup returns CDR1 SGHRS and CDR2 YFSETQ. The CDR3 has 16 residues. Trimming left V 0 bases short and J 6 bases short, with 17 bases between. The CDR3 is CASSLGDRNRGDTQYF. CDR3 DNA sequence: TGCGCCAGCAGCTTGGGTGACCGTAACCGTGGGGATACGCAGTATTTT.

The chain joins TRBV5-1 to TRBJ2-7, with D perhaps given as TRBD1 or TRBD2 (7 bases each). V shed 4 bases and J shed 1 base, with 15 bases lying between them. Germline V CDR1 and CDR2: SGHRS, YFSETQ. The CDR3 has 15 amino acids. The CDR3 sequence: CASSGRGTASYEQYF. CDR3 nucleotide sequence: TGCGCCAGCAGCGGGCGGGGGACAGCATCCTACGAGCAGTACTTC.

This sequence joins TRBV6-6 and TRBJ1-5; the D is unclear. Looked up from germline, CDR1 is MNHNY and CDR2 is SVGAGI (reference sequence). The CDR3 consists of 14 residues. V shed 8 bases and J shed 5 bases, with 16 bases lying between them. The CDR3 loop reads CASLEAEFYQPQHF. The CDR3 nucleotides are TGTGCCAGCCTCGAGGCGGAATTTTATCAGCCCCAGCATTTT.

The chain carries TRBV5-6 and TRBJ2-7; 8 bases are shared with TRBD2. Germline CDR1 and CDR2: SGHDT and YYEEEE. This CDR3 region has 18 residues. V lost 1 base to trimming and J lost 0 bases; unmatched junction nucleotides: 12. Here the CDR3 reads CASSLPPSAGGSSYEQYF. CDR3 DNA: TGTGCCAGCAGCTTGCCGCCATCGGCGGGGGGCTCCTCCTACGAGCAGTACTTC. The variable domain in full, with the rest retrieved from reference TRBV5-6 and TRBJ2-7, is DAGVTQSPTHLIKTRGQQVTLRCSPKSGHDTVSWYQQALGQGPQFIFQYYEEEERQRGNFPDRFSGHQFPNYSSELNVNALLLGDSALYLCASSLPPSAGGSSYEQYFGPGTRLTVT.

This chain uses TRBV19 with TRBJ2-7; D may be TRBD2 (6 bases). The germline V gene encodes CDR1 LNHDA and CDR2 SQIVND (reference sequence). Trimming stripped 3 bases from V and 3 bases from J, with 12 bases between. The CDR3 contains 14 residues. CDR3: CASSIGGNDYEQYF. The CDR3 nucleotides read TGTGCCAGTAGTATCGGAGGGAACGACTACGAGCAGTACTTC.

The chain employs TRBV2 and TRBJ2-4; D is unresolved. V lost 5 bases to trimming and J lost 4 bases, with 15 bases between them. Germline V gives CDR1 SNHLY, CDR2 FYNNEI. CDR3 length: 15 amino acids. The CDR3 DNA sequence: TGTGCCAGCAGTTCCCCGACCTGGGGAAAAAACATTCAGTACTTC. Protein sequence: CASSSPTWGKNIQYF.

J is TRBJ1-3 and V is TRBV7-2, with D unresolved. This CDR3 comprises 14 residues. Germline lookup yields CDR1 SGHTA and CDR2 FQGNSA. Trimming took 6 bases from V and 0 from J, leaving 9 bases between them. This chain's CDR3 is CASSSYSSGNTIYF. The CDR3, as DNA: TGTGCCAGCAGTTCCTACTCCTCTGGAAACACCATATATTTT.

This clone showed up just once. CDR3 DNA: TGTGCCAGCAGTGTTCTCGGCTGGAATGAGCAGTTCTTC. Translating it yields CASSVLGWNEQFF. This chain connects TRBV2 to TRBJ2-1; D gene ambiguous. The CDR3 totals 13 residues. CDR1 is SNHLY and CDR2 is FYNNEI in the germline V gene. V lost 4 bases, J lost 7 bases, and 11 bases lay in between.

The DNA of the CDR3 is TGTGCCAGCAGTCCCCCCGGCTACAGGGTAGGTGGCTACACCTTC. It specifies CASSPPGYRVGGYTF. This rearrangement joins TRBV28 to TRBJ1-2, with a weak D call TRBD1 (6 bases). Trimming pared 5 bases from V and 7 bases from J, leaving 20 bases between. The CDR3 has 15 amino acids. Germline lookup yields CDR1 MDHEN and CDR2 SYDVKM.

The chain links TRBV11-2 to TRBJ2-7; 7 positions agree with TRBD2. In germline, CDR1 is SGHAT, CDR2 FQNNGV. The CDR3 runs 13 residues. V was clipped by 3 bases and J by 3 bases; unmatched bases: 2. The CDR3 bases are TGTGCCAGCAGCTTCGTAGCGGGCTACGAGCAGTACTTC. Protein: CASSFVAGYEQYF.

This chain uses TRBV27 with TRBJ2-2, with D tentatively TRBD2 (6 bases). The germline V gene has CDR1 MNHEY and CDR2 SMNVEV (reference sequence). The CDR3 covers 16 residues. V gave up 5 bases and J gave up 7 bases, with 20 bases separating them. CDR3 residues: CASSMLWRLENGELFF. The CDR3 coding sequence is TGTGCCAGCAGTATGTTATGGAGACTAGAGAACGGGGAGCTGTTTTTT.

The chain employs TRBV19 and TRBJ1-3; D gene ambiguous. This CDR3 comprises 14 residues. The ends were cut back, 6 bases at V and 1 base at J, with 10 bases in the middle. The germline CDR1 and CDR2 sequences are LNHDA and SQIVND (reference sequence). The DNA of the CDR3 is TGTGCCAGTAGCCCGCTCGGATCTGGAAACACCATATATTTT. Translated: CASSPLGSGNTIYF.

The rearrangement joins TRBV9 to TRBJ1-6; D gene uncertain. CDR3 length: 15 amino acids. With 0 bases removed from V and 7 bases from J, the gap between germline ends came to 11 bases. Germline CDR1 and CDR2: SGDLS and YYNGEE. The CDR3 reads CASSVGTLTNSPLHF. The DNA for the CDR3 is TGTGCCAGCAGCGTAGGGACTTTAACAAATTCACCCCTCCACTTT.

The CDR3, as DNA: TGTGCCAGCAGTGAGGTACAGACATATCGGGATTCACCCCTCCACTTT. Translating it yields CASSEVQTYRDSPLHF. The chain links TRBV6-1 to TRBJ1-6; D is unclear. The germline V gene encodes CDR1 MNHNS and CDR2 SASEGT. V lost 3 bases and J lost 8, with 17 bases in between. This CDR3 is 16 amino acids long.

The chain couples TRBV5-1 to TRBJ2-1; 7 bases are a match to TRBD2. CDR3 length: 15 amino acids. With V trimmed by 0 bases and J by 10 bases, 10 bases remained unmatched. CDR1 is SGHRS, CDR2 YFSETQ, per germline. CDR3 bases: TGCGCCAGCAGCTTGGACTGGTCGGGGGGATTGGAGCAGTTCTTC. This codes for CASSLDWSGGLEQFF.

The chain uses TRBV14 and TRBJ2-7; D is ambiguous. Germline V CDR1 and CDR2: SGHDN, FVKESK. Trimming removed 1 base from V and 3 bases from J, with 7 bases in between. The CDR3 covers 13 residues. The CDR3 protein is CASSQGMSYEQYF. The CDR3 DNA reads TGTGCCAGCAGCCAAGGTATGAGCTACGAGCAGTACTTC. The entire variable domain, with the rest obtained from reference TRBV14 and TRBJ2-7, is as follows: EAGVTQFPSHSVIEKGQTVTLRCDPISGHDNLYWYRRVMGKEIKFLLHFVKESKQDESGMPNNRFLAERTGGTYSTLKVQPAELEDSGVYFCASSQGMSYEQYFGPGTRLTVT.

This chain uses TRBV4-1 with TRBJ2-3; 14 bases are shared with TRBD2. Trimming took 4 bases from V and 5 from J; bases not matched to a gene: 8. Germline V lookup: CDR1 MGHRA, CDR2 YSYEKL. The CDR3 runs 17 residues. CDR3 nucleotides: TGCGCCAGCAGCCTCAGACTAGCGGGGGGGCCAGGAGATACGCAGTATTTT. Its translation is CASSLRLAGGPGDTQYF.

V is TRBV28 and J is TRBJ1-2; the D gene is possibly TRBD1 (5 bases). The CDR3 extends over 15 amino acids. The V gene's germline CDR1 is MDHEN and CDR2 SYDVKM. The V end was cut by 6 bases, the J end by 3 bases, with 17 bases between. The CDR3 DNA follows: TGTGCCAGCAGCCGGGACGGTTTAGGGGACTATGGCTACACCTTC. This encodes CASSRDGLGDYGYTF.

This chain links TRBV7-3 with TRBJ1-2; D is uncertain. V was pared by 0 bases and J by 4 bases, with 12 bases between. CDR1 is SGHTA and CDR2 is FQGTGA in the germline V gene. The CDR3 totals 15 residues. The CDR3 DNA reads TGTGCCAGCAGCTTAACCAACAGCGGACTCTATGGCTACACCTTC. Its protein product is CASSLTNSGLYGYTF.

The chain links TRBV29-1 to TRBJ1-2; TRBD1 aligns across 9 bases. The CDR3 spans 13 residues. Germline V lookup: CDR1 SQVTM, CDR2 ANQGSEA. V dropped 4 bases and J dropped 5; count of bases not matched to a gene: 5. The CDR3: CSVVGQGKYGYTF. Written as DNA, the CDR3 is TGCAGCGTTGTGGGACAGGGCAAGTATGGCTACACCTTC.

V and J are TRBV7-9 and TRBJ1-2; unclear D gene. The CDR3 runs 13 residues. CDR1 is SEHNR and CDR2 is FQNEAQ in the germline V gene (reference sequence). V shed 5 bases and J shed 2 bases, with 9 bases lying between them. The CDR3 reads CASSREGNYGYTF. The DNA for the CDR3 is TGTGCCAGCAGCAGAGAGGGCAACTATGGCTACACCTTC.

This chain uses TRBV14 with TRBJ2-7; unclear D gene. The CDR3 is 12 residues long. V was clipped by 1 base and J by 3 bases, with 4 bases between them. The V gene's germline CDR1 is SGHDN and CDR2 FVKESK. The CDR3, as DNA: TGTGCCAGCAGCCAAGTTGGCTACGAGCAGTACTTC. Translated, it gives CASSQVGYEQYF.